Listed below are T cell receptor beta chains from one sample, sequenced in a study of molecular identifiers for immune sequencing clone quantification. One entry per CDR3 protein results from TCRdb running MiXCR on the PCR reads. The repertoire holds about 510,000 distinct CDR3 sequences, with 20% to 25% as singletons. Sequenced: naive CD8+ T cells from blood, with Jurkat cell RNA spiked in. The receptors originated from a human donor in good health. Some libraries in this study had Jurkat cell RNA spiked in. Each CDR3 is given with its conserved first and last residue. A D gene is named only where the DNA matches it firmly. Not all rows give a size; the values are once, few, many and, for expanded clones, a class.

V: TRBV19
size: .
D: TRBD2
J: TRBJ2-7
CDR3: CASSALAGSTYGQYF
DNA: TGTGCCAGTAGTGCTCTAGCGGGGTCTACCTACGGGCAGTACTTC

V: TRBV6-1
size: few
D: .
J: TRBJ1-1
CDR3: CASSAKRETFEAFF
DNA: TGTGCCAGCAGTGCGAAAAGAGAAACCTTCGAAGCTTTCTTT

V: TRBV14
size: few
D: .
J: TRBJ2-7
CDR3: CASSQTQFLYEQYF
DNA: TGTGCCAGCAGCCAAACCCAGTTTTTGTACGAGCAGTACTTC

V: TRBV5-6
size: once
D: TRBD2
J: TRBJ2-7
CDR3: CASSLSVGGAYEQYF
DNA: TGTGCCAGCAGCTTGAGTGTGGGAGGGGCCTACGAGCAGTACTTC

V: TRBV5-6
size: .
D: TRBD2
J: TRBJ2-7
CDR3: CASGLEASGKRGEQYF
DNA: TGTGCCAGCGGCTTGGAGGCTAGCGGGAAAAGGGGGGAGCAGTACTTC

V: TRBV19
size: .
D: .
J: TRBJ2-3
CDR3: CASSIVPGGTDTQYF
DNA: TGTGCCAGTAGTATAGTCCCGGGAGGCACAGATACGCAGTATTTT

V: TRBV21-1
size: few
D: .
J: TRBJ2-5
CDR3: CASSFSGRETQYF
DNA: TGTGCCAGCAGCTTTAGCGGGCGGGAGACCCAGTACTTC

V: TRBV19
size: few
D: .
J: TRBJ2-3
CDR3: CASSIVSGSFTDTQYF
DNA: TGTGCCAGTAGTATAGTTTCCGGGAGCTTTACAGATACGCAGTATTTT

V: TRBV19
size: .
D: TRBD1
J: TRBJ1-5
CDR3: CASIGTGEKIGNQPQHF
DNA: TGTGCCAGTATAGGGACAGGGGAGAAGATCGGCAATCAGCCCCAGCATTTT

V: TRBV7-6
size: .
D: .
J: TRBJ2-7
CDR3: CASSLAPGTAYEQHF
DNA: TGTGCCAGCAGCTTAGCGCCCGGGACCGCGTACGAGCAGCACTTC

V: TRBV20-1
size: many
D: .
J: TRBJ2-7
CDR3: CSAKGLQSYEQYF
DNA: TGCAGTGCCAAGGGACTGCAATCCTACGAGCAGTACTTC

V: TRBV20-1
size: few
D: .
J: TRBJ2-5
CDR3: CSADQASQETQYF
DNA: TGCAGTGCTGACCAGGCTTCACAAGAGACCCAGTACTTC

V: TRBV5-4
size: many
D: TRBD1
J: TRBJ1-2
CDR3: CASRAGMVGGAVSEGYTF
DNA: TGTGCCAGCAGAGCCGGTATGGTAGGGGGCGCCGTATCGGAAGGCTACACCTTC

V: TRBV6-2/TRBV6-3
size: few
D: .
J: TRBJ1-5
CDR3: CASSYFRIRDIQGNQPQHF
DNA: TGTGCCAGCAGTTACTTCAGGATCCGGGACATCCAAGGGAATCAGCCCCAGCATTTT

V: TRBV25-1
size: few
D: .
J: TRBJ2-7
CDR3: CASSEGAPGDSYEQYF
DNA: TGTGCCAGCAGTGAAGGGGCCCCAGGAGACTCCTACGAGCAGTACTTC

V: TRBV9
size: .
D: .
J: TRBJ2-7
CDR3: CASSATPQINAYEQYF
DNA: TGTGCCAGCAGCGCGACGCCCCAGATTAATGCCTACGAGCAGTACTTC

V: TRBV7-9
size: few
D: .
J: TRBJ2-2
CDR3: CASSDGGELFF
DNA: TGTGCCAGCAGCGATGGCGGGGAGCTGTTTTTT

V: TRBV9
size: few
D: .
J: TRBJ2-3
CDR3: CASSVGYGLTPSSTDTQYF
DNA: TGTGCCAGCAGCGTAGGGTACGGCCTCACTCCTTCTAGCACAGATACGCAGTATTTT

V: TRBV7-3
size: many
D: TRBD1
J: TRBJ2-2
CDR3: CASSPRPGQGLTGELFF
DNA: TGTGCCAGCAGCCCTCGACCGGGACAGGGTCTGACCGGGGAGCTGTTTTTT

V: TRBV30
size: .
D: TRBD1
J: TRBJ2-7
CDR3: CASFGTGGGEQYF
DNA: TGTGCCTCGTTCGGGACAGGGGGCGGCGAGCAGTACTTC

V: TRBV5-1
size: many
D: .
J: TRBJ2-7
CDR3: CASSDPGKGGTYEQYF
DNA: TGCGCCAGCAGCGATCCCGGGAAGGGGGGTACCTACGAGCAGTACTTC

V: TRBV5-1
size: many
D: .
J: TRBJ2-2
CDR3: CASSPPRTGELFF
DNA: TGCGCCAGCAGCCCCCCACGCACCGGGGAGCTGTTTTTT

V: TRBV7-9
size: many
D: .
J: TRBJ2-5
CDR3: CASSSQEYQETQYF
DNA: TGTGCCAGCAGCTCCCAGGAGTACCAAGAGACCCAGTACTTC

V: TRBV28
size: many
D: .
J: TRBJ1-4
CDR3: CASRKGNDEKLFF
DNA: TGTGCCAGCAGGAAGGGTAACGATGAAAAACTGTTTTTT

V: TRBV29-1
size: .
D: .
J: TRBJ1-4
CDR3: CSVEGDRSNEKLFF
DNA: TGCAGCGTTGAGGGAGACAGGAGTAATGAAAAACTGTTTTTT

V: TRBV4-2
size: .
D: TRBD2
J: TRBJ2-1
CDR3: CASSQVLAGGHEQFF
DNA: TGTGCCAGCAGCCAAGTCCTAGCGGGAGGCCATGAGCAGTTCTTC

V: TRBV18
size: .
D: .
J: TRBJ1-2
CDR3: CASSPPAAYGYTF
DNA: TGTGCCAGCTCACCACCGGCAGCCTATGGCTACACCTTC

V: TRBV3-1
size: few
D: TRBD1
J: TRBJ1-2
CDR3: CASSPDLGQAYGYTF
DNA: TGTGCCAGCAGCCCTGACTTGGGACAGGCCTATGGCTACACCTTC

V: TRBV4-3
size: .
D: TRBD2
J: TRBJ2-7
CDR3: CASSQSRTSGSRLGEQYF
DNA: TGCGCCAGCAGCCAGAGTCGGACTAGCGGGAGTAGGCTTGGGGAGCAGTACTTC

V: TRBV10-2
size: .
D: .
J: TRBJ1-4
CDR3: CASSERTGGVEKLFF
DNA: TGCGCCAGCAGTGAACGGACTGGAGGGGTTGAAAAACTGTTTTTT

V: TRBV29-1
size: many
D: .
J: TRBJ1-2
CDR3: CSVGQSPINNYGYTF
DNA: TGCAGCGTCGGACAGTCCCCAATCAATAACTATGGCTACACCTTC

V: TRBV11-2
size: few
D: TRBD2
J: TRBJ2-5
CDR3: CASSSTSGGAGKATQYF
DNA: TGTGCCAGCAGCTCAACTAGCGGGGGGGCCGGGAAGGCGACCCAGTACTTC

V: TRBV11-2
size: few
D: TRBD2
J: TRBJ2-5
CDR3: CASSSVGLADQETQYF
DNA: TGTGCCAGCAGCTCCGTGGGACTAGCGGACCAAGAGACCCAGTACTTC

V: TRBV29-1
size: many
D: .
J: TRBJ1-4
CDR3: CSVEGFGEKLFF
DNA: TGCAGCGTTGAAGGATTCGGTGAAAAACTGTTTTTT

V: TRBV7-6
size: .
D: .
J: TRBJ2-7
CDR3: CASSLAPAAVNEQYF
DNA: TGTGCCAGCAGCTTAGCCCCAGCGGCAGTGAACGAGCAGTACTTC

V: TRBV24-1
size: few
D: .
J: TRBJ2-1
CDR3: CATIGGPYNEQFF
DNA: TGTGCCACCATTGGGGGGCCCTACAATGAGCAGTTCTTC

V: TRBV18
size: .
D: TRBD1
J: TRBJ2-5
CDR3: CASSGDSGVIIQYF
DNA: TGTGCCAGCTCAGGGGACAGTGGAGTAATTATCCAGTACTTC

V: TRBV28
size: many
D: TRBD1
J: TRBJ2-3
CDR3: CASSFTGGITDTQYF
DNA: TGTGCCAGCAGTTTTACAGGGGGCATCACAGATACGCAGTATTTT

V: TRBV7-9
size: .
D: .
J: TRBJ2-1
CDR3: CASSAPNNGQFF
DNA: TGTGCCAGCAGCGCTCCTAACAATGGGCAGTTCTTC

V: TRBV6-2/TRBV6-3
size: many
D: .
J: TRBJ1-1
CDR3: CASSYGHNTEAFF
DNA: TGTGCCAGCAGTTACGGGCACAACACTGAAGCTTTCTTT

V: TRBV12-3/TRBV12-4
size: few
D: TRBD1
J: TRBJ2-5
CDR3: CASSHPGQGAFQETQYF
DNA: TGTGCCAGCAGTCACCCGGGACAGGGGGCATTTCAAGAGACCCAGTACTTC

V: TRBV11-2
size: many
D: .
J: TRBJ2-7
CDR3: CASSPTGTSYEQYF
DNA: TGTGCCAGCAGCCCGACAGGTACCTCCTACGAGCAGTACTTC

V: TRBV3-1
size: few
D: .
J: TRBJ1-2
CDR3: CASSLRSSYGYTF
DNA: TGTGCCAGCAGCCTCAGGTCCTCCTATGGCTACACCTTC

V: TRBV20-1
size: .
D: TRBD2
J: TRBJ2-3
CDR3: CSARDFRTSGGTDTQYF
DNA: TGCAGTGCTAGAGATTTCCGGACTAGCGGAGGCACAGATACGCAGTATTTT

V: TRBV14
size: many
D: .
J: TRBJ2-5
CDR3: CASSQDRLPGQGLQETQYF
DNA: TGTGCCAGCAGCCAAGATCGTCTCCCGGGGCAGGGGCTCCAAGAGACCCAGTACTTC

V: TRBV6-6
size: .
D: .
J: TRBJ2-1
CDR3: CASREKVYNERFF
DNA: TGTGCCAGCAGGGAGAAGGTCTACAATGAGCGGTTCTTC

V: TRBV4-1
size: .
D: .
J: TRBJ1-1
CDR3: CASSQVSPGWGTEAFF
DNA: TGCGCCAGCAGCCAAGTTTCTCCAGGTTGGGGCACTGAAGCTTTCTTT

V: TRBV6-2/TRBV6-3
size: .
D: .
J: TRBJ2-7
CDR3: CATYPSGEQYF
DNA: TGTGCCACCTATCCCTCCGGCGAGCAGTACTTC

V: TRBV30
size: .
D: .
J: TRBJ2-1
CDR3: CAWSEGNNNEQFF
DNA: TGTGCCTGGAGTGAAGGGAATAACAATGAGCAGTTCTTC

V: TRBV9
size: .
D: .
J: TRBJ2-3
CDR3: CASSERVDTQYF
DNA: TGTGCCAGCAGCGAACGGGTGGATACGCAGTATTTT

V: TRBV20-1
size: .
D: .
J: TRBJ2-7
CDR3: CSAREGDPYEQYF
DNA: TGCAGTGCTAGAGAGGGGGATCCCTACGAGCAGTACTTC

V: TRBV28
size: few
D: .
J: TRBJ1-5
CDR3: CASSLSASRIGGNQPQHF
DNA: TGTGCCAGCAGTTTATCGGCCAGCCGGATAGGGGGGAATCAGCCCCAGCATTTT